One and the same sample provided the 31 T cell receptor beta chains below, sequenced in a study of early T cells in non-severe SARS-CoV-2 infection. TCRdb redid the calling of the 5' RACE reads with MiXCR, one entry per CDR3 protein. The table lists about 80,000 distinct CDR3 sequences, 11% to 15% of them singletons. Material for sequencing was whole blood. These TCRs come from an adult who was a healthcare worker with PCR-confirmed SARS-CoV-2 infection or an uninfected control (not recorded which).

The V call is TRBV6-4, the J call TRBJ1-1; D remains ambiguous. In germline, CDR1 is MRHNA, CDR2 SNTAGT. The V and J ends lost 0 bases and 4 bases respectively, with 9 bases between them. The CDR3 contains 14 residues. Here the CDR3 DNA reads TGTGCCAGCAGTGACTCCTACAACTCCACTGAAGCTTTCTTT. It encodes CASSDSYNSTEAFF.

There are a few counts of this clonotype. The chain recombines TRBV12-3 or TRBV12-4 with TRBJ1-5; TRBD1 is a possible D gene (5 bases). Trimming cost V 2 bases and J 4 bases, with 15 bases left between them. The CDR3 has 16 residues. As DNA, the CDR3 is TGTGCCAGCAGTTTAAACGCAGGGAGAGGGAATCAGCCCCAGCATTTT. Translated, it gives CASSLNAGRGNQPQHF.

Only a few counts were recorded for this clonotype. CDR3 sequence reads: CASSPQDLRQETQYF. CDR3 sequence (DNA): TGTGCCAGCAGCCCTCAAGATCTGAGACAAGAGACCCAGTACTTC. J is TRBJ2-5 and V is TRBV3-1; the D is unclear. V gave up 4 bases and J gave up 2 bases, with 14 bases separating them. Germline lookup yields CDR1 LGHDT and CDR2 YNNKEL (reference sequence). The CDR3 is 15 residues long.

This clonotype was seen more than once but under ten times. The chain has TRBV29-1 and TRBJ1-2; 8 bases match TRBD1. Germline values: CDR1 SQVTM, CDR2 ANQGSEA. J was trimmed by 2 bases and V by 4 bases; bases with no gene match: 6. The CDR3 totals 14 residues. CDR3 region: CSVAYGTGNYGYTF. The CDR3 DNA is TGCAGCGTTGCTTATGGGACAGGCAACTATGGCTACACCTTC. Based on the CDR3 plus reference TRBV29-1 and TRBJ1-2, the full variable domain is SAVISQKPSRDICQRGTSLTIQCQVDSQVTMMFWYRQQPGQSLTLIATANQGSEATYESGFVIDKFPISRPNLTFSTLTVSNMSPEDSSIYLCSVAYGTGNYGYTFGSGTRLTVV.

The gene calls are TRBV5-1 and TRBJ2-5; D remains ambiguous. There are 14 residues in the CDR3. V was pared by 3 bases and J by 4 bases, with 13 bases between. From germline, CDR1 is SGHRS and CDR2 YFSETQ. The CDR3 bases are TGCGCCAGCAGCTCCGCCACCGTCGGAGAGACCCAGTACTTC. Protein sequence: CASSSATVGETQYF. Combining the CDR3 with reference TRBV5-1 and TRBJ2-5 gives the whole variable domain KAGVTQTPRYLIKTRGQQVTLSCSPISGHRSVSWYQQTPGQGLQFLFEYFSETQRNKGNFPGRFSGRQFSNSRSEMNVSTLELGDSALYLCASSSATVGETQYFGPGTRLLVL.

This clonotype was seen repeatedly, ten times or more. The chain couples TRBV20-1 to TRBJ2-4; D is uncertain. Trimming pared 3 bases from V and 3 bases from J, leaving 9 bases between. Germline CDR1 and CDR2: DFQATT and SNEGSKA (reference sequence). The CDR3 is 13 residues long. The CDR3 region is CSARGMDKNIQYF. The CDR3 DNA sequence: TGCAGTGCTAGGGGGATGGACAAAAACATTCAGTACTTC.

The rearrangement links TRBV29-1 to TRBJ2-1; D possibly corresponds to TRBD1 (5 bases). CDR1 and CDR2 from the germline V gene are SQVTM and ANQGSEA. The ends were cut back, 3 bases at V and 8 bases at J, with 14 bases in the middle. There are 13 residues in the CDR3. In DNA form, the CDR3 reads TGCAGCGTTGACCCCAGGGTCGAGGATGAGCAGTTCTTC. Its translation is CSVDPRVEDEQFF.

The chain carries TRBV5-4 and TRBJ1-1; D possibly corresponds to TRBD1 (5 bases). The germline V gene has CDR1 SGHNT and CDR2 YYREEE (reference sequence). V was clipped by 6 bases and J by 0 bases, with 12 bases between them. The CDR3 is made up of 14 amino acids. The CDR3 DNA reads TGTGCCAGCACCGTCGGGGCGTTGAACACTGAAGCTTTCTTT. Translation: CASTVGALNTEAFF.

This clonotype has a handful of counts. This chain connects TRBV6-2 or TRBV6-3 to TRBJ2-3; 11 bases fit TRBD2. Trimming took 6 bases from V and 4 from J; bases not matched to a gene: 6. The V gene's germline CDR1 is MNHEY and CDR2 SVGEGT. CDR3 length: 15 amino acids. The CDR3 DNA sequence: TGTGCCAGCAGCCAACCGGGACTAGCGGCAGATACGCAGTATTTT. It codes for CASSQPGLAADTQYF.

This clonotype was counted a few times. The chain carries TRBV11-3 and TRBJ2-4, with unresolved D. The V and J ends lost 7 bases and 16 bases respectively, with 17 bases between them. CDR1 SGHNT and CDR2 YENEEA come from the germline V gene. The CDR3 loop spans 11 amino acids. The DNA of the CDR3 is TGTGCCAGCACTCTAGAGGCTCCTCTTTACTTC. It translates to CASTLEAPLYF. The complete variable domain, with remaining parts taken from reference TRBV11-3 and TRBJ2-4, reads EAGVVQSPRYKIIEKKQPVAFWCNPISGHNTLYWYLQNLGQGPELLIRYENEEAVDDSQLPKDRFSAERLKGVDSTLKIQPAELGDSAVYLCASTLEAPLYFGAGTRLSVL.

This rearrangement joins TRBV6-2 or TRBV6-3 to TRBJ2-5; a possible D gene is TRBD2 (5 bases). This CDR3 region has 14 residues. Trimming took off 5 bases at V and 5 bases at J, with 15 bases between the two ends. Per germline, CDR1 MNHEY and CDR2 SVGEGT. CDR3 region: CASSNTRPAETQYF. The CDR3 DNA sequence: TGTGCCAGCAGTAACACTAGACCGGCGGAGACCCAGTACTTC.

On this clonotype itself: The DNA is left out, because the CDR3 cannot be placed on it with certainty; the CDR3 is given as TCRdb lists it. The chain recombines TRBV28 with TRBJ2-2. Germline V lookup: CDR1 MDHEN, CDR2 SYDVKM. The CDR3 has 15 amino acids, counting both end residues. The CDR3 here is CASSFLAANTGELFF.

As DNA, the CDR3 is TGCAGTGCTAGGGGGGGTAAGACCACTGAAGCTTTCTTT. The encoded protein is CSARGGKTTEAFF. The rearrangement links TRBV20-1 to TRBJ1-1, with D perhaps matching TRBD1 (5 bases). Germline values: CDR1 DFQATT, CDR2 SNEGSKA (reference sequence). V lost 3 bases, J lost 4 bases, and 12 bases lay in between. The CDR3 has 13 amino acids.

The chain couples TRBV4-3 to TRBJ2-7; TRBD1 is a possible D gene (5 bases). Trimming pared 4 bases from V and 3 bases from J, leaving 16 bases between. The germline V gene encodes CDR1 LGHNA and CDR2 YSLEER. The CDR3 length is 15 residues. In nucleotides, the CDR3 is TGCGCCAGCAGCCCCAATACAGGCGGCTTCTACGAGCAGTACTTC. Encoded protein: CASSPNTGGFYEQYF.

Ten or more counts support this clonotype. The J gene is TRBJ2-7, the V gene TRBV29-1; weak D call: TRBD2 (6 bases). CDR1 is SQVTM, CDR2 ANQGSEA, per germline. This CDR3 spans 11 amino acids. Trimming stripped 1 base from V and 5 bases from J, with 6 bases between. The CDR3 protein is CSVEAGDEQYF. CDR3 nucleotide sequence: TGCAGCGTTGAAGCGGGGGACGAGCAGTACTTC.

This clonotype came up a few times. The chain carries TRBV19 and TRBJ1-2, with 8 bases matching TRBD1. In germline, CDR1 is LNHDA, CDR2 SQIVND (reference sequence). CDR3 length equals 14 residues. Trimming took 5 bases from V and 7 from J; bases not matched to a gene: 9. This CDR3 reads CASSAGGAVLGYTF. CDR3 DNA sequence: TGTGCCAGTAGTGCAGGGGGCGCGGTGCTTGGCTACACCTTC.

The CDR3 bases are TGCAGCGTCAGGACTAGCGGGGGCCCAGGGACCCAGTACTTC. Amino acids: CSVRTSGGPGTQYF. The V gene is TRBV29-1, the J gene TRBJ2-5; 13 nucleotides agree with TRBD2. The V and J ends lost 6 bases and 7 bases, in that order; junction bases with no gene match: 8. CDR1 SQVTM and CDR2 ANQGSEA come from the germline V gene. The CDR3 runs to 14 residues.

Only a few counts were recorded for this clonotype. The chain couples TRBV7-6 to TRBJ2-2; the D is unclear. CDR3 length: 14 residues. Trimming stripped 11 bases from V and 1 base from J, with 14 bases between. Germline V gene lookup returns CDR1 SGHVS and CDR2 FNYEAQ. CDR3 loop: CASRGYRNTGELFF. In nucleotides, the CDR3 is TGTGCCTCCCGTGGGTACAGGAACACCGGGGAGCTGTTTTTT.

This clonotype was seen more than once but under ten times. V is TRBV13 and J is TRBJ2-7; a possible D gene is TRBD2 (6 bases). This CDR3 has 14 residues. V lost 5 bases, J lost 3 bases, and 14 bases lay in between. Germline V lookup: CDR1 PRHDT, CDR2 FYEKMQ (reference sequence). CDR3 sequence reads: CASSHQRADYEQYF. CDR3 nucleotides: TGTGCCAGCAGCCACCAGCGGGCTGACTACGAGCAGTACTTC.

This clonotype has a count of ten or more. The rearrangement joins TRBV2 to TRBJ1-2; D is undetermined. V was trimmed by 2 bases and J by 5 bases, leaving 6 bases between them. This CDR3 has 12 residues. CDR1 and CDR2 from the germline V gene are SNHLY and FYNNEI. CDR3 region: CASSESAYGYTF. The CDR3 DNA reads TGTGCCAGCAGTGAATCCGCTTATGGCTACACCTTC.

This clonotype counts as medium-sized. V gene TRBV11-1 combines with J gene TRBJ1-1, with D tentatively TRBD1 (6 bases). Trimming removed 0 bases from V and 7 bases from J, with 9 bases in between. Germline-derived CDR1 and CDR2 are SGHAT and FQDESV (reference sequence). The CDR3 contains 13 residues. This CDR3 is CASSLARGDEAFF. The CDR3 DNA sequence: TGTGCCAGCAGCTTAGCCAGGGGAGATGAAGCTTTCTTT.

There are many counts of this clonotype. This sequence joins TRBV28 and TRBJ2-7; maybe TRBD1 (6 bases). CDR1 and CDR2 from the germline V gene are MDHEN and SYDVKM. V lost 3 bases and J lost 3, with 9 bases in between. The CDR3 contains 13 residues. The CDR3 loop reads CASSFSGVYEQYF. In DNA, the CDR3 is TGTGCCAGCAGTTTCTCAGGGGTCTACGAGCAGTACTTC.

CDR3 protein: CASSYDTSGYYNEQFF. In nucleotides, the CDR3 is TGTGCCAGCAGCTACGACACGTCGGGGTATTACAATGAGCAGTTCTTC. The V call is TRBV6-2 or TRBV6-3, the J call TRBJ2-1; D might be TRBD2 (5 bases). The CDR3 has 16 amino acids. V was clipped by 6 bases and J by 4 bases, with 19 bases between them. Per germline, CDR1 MNHEY and CDR2 SVGEGT.

The V and J genes are TRBV30 and TRBJ2-3, with unresolved D. There are 13 residues in the CDR3. Looked up from germline, CDR1 is GTSNPN and CDR2 is SVGIG (reference sequence). The V gene lost 5 bases and the J gene lost 3 bases, with 12 bases spanning the gap. The CDR3 bases are TGTGCCTGGCGATCCCTTAGGACAGATACGCAGTATTTT. This codes for CAWRSLRTDTQYF.

This chain connects TRBV13 to TRBJ2-7; D is uncertain. The CDR3 covers 12 residues. The germline V gene has CDR1 PRHDT and CDR2 FYEKMQ (reference sequence). V was cut by 5 bases and J by 4 bases, with 9 bases left in between. Here the CDR3 reads CASSTSGYEQYF. The CDR3 DNA sequence: TGTGCCAGCAGCACAAGTGGGTACGAGCAGTACTTC.

This clonotype was seen a few times. The chain combines TRBV6-5 with TRBJ1-1; possible D gene TRBD1, 6 bases. The CDR3 length is 13 residues. V was trimmed by 6 bases and J by 6 bases, leaving 14 bases between them. The germline V gene encodes CDR1 MNHEY and CDR2 SVGAGI. CDR3 amino acids: CASRPGGQPEAFF. The DNA of the CDR3 is TGTGCCAGCAGGCCCGGGGGGCAGCCTGAAGCTTTCTTT.

This clonotype was recorded a few times. V and J are TRBV29-1 and TRBJ2-7, with D possibly matching TRBD2 (6 bases). Germline CDR1 reads SQVTM; CDR2 reads ANQGSEA. This CDR3 is 12 amino acids long. Trimming removed 5 bases from V and 0 bases from J, with 8 bases in between. The CDR3 DNA is TGCAGCGTTCTAGCGAGCTCCTACGAGCAGTACTTC. Protein product: CSVLASSYEQYF.

The gene calls are TRBV20-1 and TRBJ2-1, with 8 bases aligning to TRBD2. The CDR3 extends over 13 amino acids. The germline CDR1 and CDR2 sequences are DFQATT and SNEGSKA (reference sequence). Germline trimming cut 3 bases from V and 5 bases from J; bases unmatched to any gene: 3. The CDR3: CSARGLVDNEQFF. The CDR3 DNA is TGCAGTGCTAGGGGACTAGTAGACAATGAGCAGTTCTTC.

This clonotype occurred a few times. The chain links TRBV20-1 to TRBJ2-3; 8 bases line up with TRBD2. The V gene's germline CDR1 is DFQATT and CDR2 SNEGSKA (reference sequence). V lost 6 bases and J lost 0; bases outside the gene matches: 11. This CDR3 is 16 amino acids long. The CDR3 sequence: CSAGSAGTRSTDTQYF. In nucleotides, the CDR3 is TGCAGTGCCGGCTCTGCCGGGACTAGGAGCACAGATACGCAGTATTTT.

This clonotype was seen a handful of times. The rearrangement uses TRBV4-1 and TRBJ2-7; D gene uncertain. Trimming pared 0 bases from V and 7 bases from J, leaving 10 bases between. The CDR3 covers 13 residues. Germline V gene sequence: CDR1 MGHRA, CDR2 YSYEKL. The CDR3 region has the DNA TGCGCCAGCAGCCAAGATGGGTACGGGGAGCAGTACTTC. This sequence encodes CASSQDGYGEQYF.

This clonotype was recorded at least ten times. The chain uses TRBV29-1 and TRBJ1-5; D possibly corresponds to TRBD1 (6 bases). This CDR3 spans 13 amino acids. CDR1 is SQVTM and CDR2 is ANQGSEA in the germline V gene. V gave up 3 bases and J gave up 3 bases, with 9 bases separating them. CDR3 DNA sequence: TGCAGCGTTGATCCGGGACACAATCAGCCCCAGCATTTT. Protein sequence: CSVDPGHNQPQHF.